The T cell receptor beta chain described here comes from a study of regulatory T cells in long-lasting Graves disease. Ten or more counts support this clonotype. Arm-PCR of CDR3 regions with iRepertoire HTBI primers generated TCR beta libraries. Each CDR3 protein is one row after TCRdb ran MiXCR on the multiplex PCR reads. This sample has roughly 500,000 distinct CDR3 sequences, with more than 10% found just once. The CDR3 spans 16 residues. V lost 4 bases and J lost 0; bases outside the gene matches: 8. Germline CDR1 SQVTM, CDR2 ANQGSEA. Time point noted: newly diagnosed GD, antithyroid drugs for less than 3 months. PBMC RNA was the source of the TCR library. These sequences were also reported in another study, on T cells in Graves' hyperthyroidism and ophthalmopathy.

The source of this sequence is a woman aged 25 to 39 with Graves disease. Material: peripheral blood mononuclear cells (PBMCs), obtained at new diagnosis, from a patient treated with antithyroid drugs. The chain combines TRBV29-1 with TRBJ2-3; the match to TRBD2 covers 9 bases. CDR3 region: CSVVGASGMSTDTQYF. The CDR3, as DNA: TGCAGCGTTGTAGGAGCTAGCGGGATGAGCACAGATACGCAGTATTTT.